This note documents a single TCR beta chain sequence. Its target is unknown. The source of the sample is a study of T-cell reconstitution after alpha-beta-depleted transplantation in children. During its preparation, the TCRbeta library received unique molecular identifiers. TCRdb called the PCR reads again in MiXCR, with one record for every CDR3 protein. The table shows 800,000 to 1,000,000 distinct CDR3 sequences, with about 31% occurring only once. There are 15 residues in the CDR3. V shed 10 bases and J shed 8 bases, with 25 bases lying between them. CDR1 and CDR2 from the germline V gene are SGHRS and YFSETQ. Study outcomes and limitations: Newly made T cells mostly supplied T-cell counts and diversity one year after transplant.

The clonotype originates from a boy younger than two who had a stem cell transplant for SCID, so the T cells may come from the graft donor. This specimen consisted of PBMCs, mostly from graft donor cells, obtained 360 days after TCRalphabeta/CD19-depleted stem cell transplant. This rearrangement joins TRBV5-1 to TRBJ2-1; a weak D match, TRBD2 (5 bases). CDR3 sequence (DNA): TGCGCCTCCGCAACCCGGGGTTCTGTTTTCGATGAGCAGTTCTTC. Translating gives CASATRGSVFDEQFF. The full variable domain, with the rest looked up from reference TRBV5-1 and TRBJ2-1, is KAGVTQTPRYLIKTRGQQVTLSCSPISGHRSVSWYQQTPGQGLQFLFEYFSETQRNKGNFPGRFSGRQFSNSRSEMNVSTLELGDSALYLCASATRGSVFDEQFFGPGTRLTVL.